This is a list of T cell receptor beta chains from one sample in a study of shared clonotypes between healthy human individuals. TCRdb keeps only in-frame clones here, not all; method: immunoSEQ multiplex PCR. The sample lists roughly 810,000 clones, approximately 97% occurring once. The material sequenced was naive CD8+ T cells sorted from blood. These receptors were obtained from a man under 40 in good health. The CDR3 runs from the conserved cysteine through the conserved F or W. D genes are given only for firm matches. Size values are once, few and many counts, or a class for expanded clones, and some rows have none.

V	D	J	size	DNA	CDR3
TRBV4-1	-	TRBJ1-1	-	TGCGCCAGCAGCCTAGCCGGGACGATGAACACTGAAGCTTTCTTT	CASSLAGTMNTEAFF
TRBV7-6	-	TRBJ2-1	-	TGTGCCAGCAGCTCAAGGACAGAGTACAATGAGCAGTTCTTC	CASSSRTEYNEQFF
TRBV18	-	TRBJ2-7	-	TGTGCCAGCTCACCATCGCCGGGATCCTCCTACGAGCAGTACTTC	CASSPSPGSSYEQYF
TRBV7-9	TRBD2	TRBJ2-1	-	TGTGCCAGCGGGGGATGGACTAGCGGGAGTGATGAGCAGTTCTTC	CASGGWTSGSDEQFF
TRBV9	TRBD2	TRBJ2-7	-	TGTGCCAGCAGCGTCCTCGACGGGACTAGCGGGAGTAACGGCTACGAGCAGTACTTC	CASSVLDGTSGSNGYEQYF
TRBV19	TRBD1	TRBJ1-1	-	TGTGCCACAGGGACAGGGATAAACACTGAAGCTTTCTTT	CATGTGINTEAFF
TRBV4-3	TRBD2	TRBJ2-1	once	TGCGCCAGCAGCCAAGATCCGGGGTCGCGGGAGGGCCGGTTCTTC	CASSQDPGSREGRFF
TRBV4-1	-	TRBJ2-1	-	TGCGCCAGCAGCCAAGAAGCGGCTAGTTTGGTAAGCAATGAGCAGTTCTTC	CASSQEAASLVSNEQFF
TRBV4-3	TRBD2	TRBJ2-1	-	TGCGCCAGCAGCCAAGATAGCGGGAGGCCATCCTACAATGAGCAGTTCTTC	CASSQDSGRPSYNEQFF
TRBV7-8	TRBD2	TRBJ2-2	-	TGTGCCAGCTACCGGGGGGTGGCCGGGGAGCTGTTTTTT	CASYRGVAGELFF
TRBV4-1	-	TRBJ2-1	-	TGCGCCAGCAGCCAGGTGGAGACTTTCTACAATGAGCAGTTCTTC	CASSQVETFYNEQFF
TRBV5-1	-	TRBJ2-1	-	TGCGCCAGCAGCTTGGCCCCGGGAGTAGGGTACAATGAGCAGTTCTTC	CASSLAPGVGYNEQFF
TRBV5-1	-	TRBJ2-7	-	TGCGCCAGCAGCTTGGAGGGGCTAACCTACGAGCAGTACTTC	CASSLEGLTYEQYF
TRBV27	-	TRBJ2-1	-	TGTGCCAGCAGCCAATCCTACAATGAGCAGTTCTTC	CASSQSYNEQFF
TRBV4-1	-	TRBJ2-3	-	TGCGCCAGCAGCCAAGGCGTCGTGGGGGATATCACAGATACGCAGTATTTT	CASSQGVVGDITDTQYF
TRBV29-1	-	TRBJ2-5	-	TGCAGCGTAACGCTCCTCAGCCGGGGGGAGACCCAGTACTTC	CSVTLLSRGETQYF
TRBV29-1	TRBD1	TRBJ1-1	-	TGCAGGGCACAAACAGGGGACACTGAAGCTTTCTTT	CRAQTGDTEAFF
TRBV30	-	TRBJ2-7	-	TGTGCCTGGCAGCAATCCTACGAGCAGTACTTC	CAWQQSYEQYF
TRBV28	-	TRBJ2-2	-	TGTGCCAGCACTACGCCGGGACAACCTTACACCGGGGAGCTGTTTTTT	CASTTPGQPYTGELFF
TRBV5-1	-	TRBJ2-1	-	TGCGCCAGCAGTTGGGGAGAGAGCTCCTACAATGAGCAGTTCTTC	CASSWGESSYNEQFF
TRBV10-1	TRBD2	TRBJ2-3	-	TGCGCCAGCAGTTCCCAGCGGGAGGTCGAGACAGATACGCAGTATTTT	CASSSQREVETDTQYF
TRBV27	-	TRBJ2-7	once	TGTGCCAGCAGTTTCTCGGGCCTACAACCCTACGAGCAGTACTTC	CASSFSGLQPYEQYF
TRBV7-6	-	TRBJ2-1	-	TGTGCCAGCAGCGACGGAGGGCCGCACAATGAGCAGTTCTTC	CASSDGGPHNEQFF
TRBV13	-	TRBJ2-1	-	TGTGCCAGCAGCTTACTCCGTGCTAACCACTACAATGAGCAGTTCTTC	CASSLLRANHYNEQFF
TRBV19	-	TRBJ2-5	-	TGTGCCAGTAGTATCTGGACAGAACAAGAGACCCAGTACTTC	CASSIWTEQETQYF
TRBV5-1	TRBD2	TRBJ2-1	-	TGCGCCAGCAGCGTCGGGCTAGCGGGAGACAGGTCCTACAATGAGCAGTTCTTC	CASSVGLAGDRSYNEQFF
TRBV2	TRBD1	TRBJ1-1	-	TGTGCCAGCACCCCGGGACAGGGGCGGATGAACACTGAAGCTTTCTTT	CASTPGQGRMNTEAFF
TRBV27	-	TRBJ2-7	-	TGTGCCAGCAGTTCTGTAGACAGAACCTACGAGCAGTACTTC	CASSSVDRTYEQYF
TRBV7-9	-	TRBJ2-3	-	TGTGCCAGCAGCCCTTTTGCAGATACGCAGTATTTT	CASSPFADTQYF
TRBV27	-	TRBJ1-2	once	TGTGCCAGCAGTTCAACCCCCTTCGGGGGAGGTAACTATGGCTACACCTTC	CASSSTPFGGGNYGYTF
TRBV7-9	-	TRBJ2-3	-	TGTGCCAGCAGCTTAGTAACTAGCACAGATACGCAGTATTTT	CASSLVTSTDTQYF
TRBV7-3	TRBD2	TRBJ2-1	-	TGTGCCAGCAGCCCTACTCTTACGGGGCTAGCGGTCAATGAGCAGTTCTTC	CASSPTLTGLAVNEQFF
TRBV6-5	-	TRBJ2-2	-	TGTGCCAGCAGTTACTCTAATCCCACCGGGGAGCTGTTTTTT	CASSYSNPTGELFF
TRBV7-6	TRBD2	TRBJ2-1	-	TGTGCCAGCAGTCTTAGCGGGGGCTCGTCCTACAATGAGCAGTTCTTC	CASSLSGGSSYNEQFF
TRBV13	TRBD2	TRBJ2-1	-	TGTGCCAGCAGCTCGGGACTAGCCGGACTGCATGAGCAGTTCTTC	CASSSGLAGLHEQFF
TRBV9	TRBD2	TRBJ2-5	-	TGTGCCAGCAGCCGGGGACTAGCGGTTCAAGAGACCCAGTACTTC	CASSRGLAVQETQYF
TRBV10-3	-	TRBJ2-1	once	TGTGCCATCAGTGAAGTCGGCTCCTACAATGAGCAGTTCTTC	CAISEVGSYNEQFF
TRBV7-9	TRBD1	TRBJ1-2	few	TGTGCCAGCAGCTGGACAGGGGGGTATGGCTACACCTTC	CASSWTGGYGYTF
TRBV27	-	TRBJ2-7	-	TGTGCCAGCAGCACGGGCGGACGGACAAGAGAGCAGTACTTC	CASSTGGRTREQYF
TRBV7-9	TRBD1	TRBJ1-4	-	TGTGCCAGCCGTTTACTGACAGGGGATGCAACTAATGAAAAACTGTTTTTT	CASRLLTGDATNEKLFF
TRBV28	-	TRBJ1-2	-	TGTGCCAGCAACCTAGGGGGAACTAACTATGGCTACACCTTC	CASNLGGTNYGYTF
TRBV7-2	-	TRBJ2-7	-	TGTGCCAGCAGCTTAGCGCTAGCTGGAGGGGTTAATTACGAGCAGTACTTC	CASSLALAGGVNYEQYF
TRBV5-1	-	TRBJ2-3	-	TGCGCCAGCAGCTTGGAGGGCGGGAGCACAGATACGCAGTATTTT	CASSLEGGSTDTQYF
TRBV7-9	-	TRBJ2-7	-	TGTGCCAGCACCATACTGGGAACCGGGGACATAACCTACGAGCAGTACTTC	CASTILGTGDITYEQYF
TRBV7-9	-	TRBJ1-2	-	TGTGCCAGCAGCTTACCCGTTTTGGCTCTCAACTATGGCTACACCTTC	CASSLPVLALNYGYTF
TRBV2	TRBD1	TRBJ2-7	-	TGTGCCAGCATGCGGACAGGGATGGATCTAGGGTACGGGCAGTACTTC	CASMRTGMDLGYGQYF
TRBV7-6	TRBD1	TRBJ2-3	-	TGTGCCAGCAGCCCAGGGGGAGATACGCAGTATTTT	CASSPGGDTQYF
TRBV11-2	-	TRBJ2-5	-	TGTGCCAGCAGCTTCCATTCGGGCCCCGACGGGGAGACCCAGTACTTC	CASSFHSGPDGETQYF